The 11 T cell receptor beta chains below were found in one sample sequenced in a study of circulating CD8 cells and anti-PD-1 response in melanoma (TCRdb year 2020). Four subsets defined by PD-1 and/or TIGIT were sorted from live CD3+CD8+TCRalphabeta+ cells on a BD FACSAria II cell sorter. Instrument on record: NextSeq 500. TCR libraries were prepared from around 16 ng of total RNA with the QIAseq Immune Repertoire RNA Library Kit, Human TCR Panel. The raw public data were reprocessed by TCRdb itself: fastp quality trimming at Q25, MiXCR clonotype calling, in-frame beta chains only. One record per CDR3 amino acid sequence lists the most common genes and DNA. In this sample the table shows around 700 distinct CDR3 sequences, about 7.7% of which occur a single time. The biggest ten clones account for around an eighth of the sample. The sample in question was CD8+ T cells from PBMCs, obtained at baseline or after one month of anti-PD-1 therapy (not recorded which). These receptors were obtained from a human donor with melanoma.

This clonotype is categorized as medium-sized. The chain uses TRBV27 and TRBJ1-6; D is perhaps TRBD1 (5 bases). With 0 bases removed from V and 9 bases from J, the gap between germline ends came to 9 bases. The CDR3 consists of 14 residues. Per the germline V gene, CDR1 is MNHEY and CDR2 is SMNVEV (reference sequence). The CDR3 sequence is CASSLSSGVSPLHF. CDR3 in DNA: TGTGCCAGCAGTTTATCCTCGGGGGTTTCACCCCTCCACTTT.

Within the sample, this clonotype is medium-sized. This chain uses TRBV20-1 with TRBJ2-1, with 12 bases lining up with TRBD2. The CDR3 runs 17 residues. V shed 6 bases, J shed 7 bases, and the junction held 16 bases outside the gene matches. From germline, CDR1 is DFQATT and CDR2 SNEGSKA (reference sequence). The CDR3 loop is CSARTSGEGAARNEQFF. The CDR3, as DNA: TGCAGTGCCCGGACTAGCGGGGAGGGGGCAGCGAGGAATGAGCAGTTCTTC.

As DNA, the CDR3 is TGTGCCAGTAGTAGAGGACCTAGCGTTGAGCAGTTCTTC. It is translated as CASSRGPSVEQFF. V gene TRBV19 combines with J gene TRBJ2-1; D might be TRBD2 (6 bases). CDR1 is LNHDA and CDR2 is SQIVND in the germline V gene (reference sequence). This CDR3 contains 13 residues. V lost 4 bases, J lost 9 bases, and 13 bases lay in between.

This clonotype is labeled large (0.1 to 1%). The CDR3 region has the DNA TGTGCCAGCAGCATAGCGGGAGGAGGGGACTACGAGCAGTACTTC. Its translation is CASSIAGGGDYEQYF. The chain couples TRBV27 to TRBJ2-7; 10 bases align to TRBD2. In germline, CDR1 is MNHEY, CDR2 SMNVEV (reference sequence). V was clipped by 6 bases and J by 3 bases; unmatched bases: 8. The CDR3 totals 15 residues.

The chain uses TRBV7-8 and TRBJ2-3; D is perhaps TRBD1 (5 bases). V lost 3 bases, J lost 4 bases, and 14 bases lay in between. The germline V gene has CDR1 SGHVS and CDR2 FQNEAQ. This CDR3 has 15 residues. This CDR3 is CASSFERGGADTQYF. The CDR3 region has the DNA TGTGCCAGCAGCTTTGAAAGGGGTGGAGCAGATACGCAGTATTTT.

Judged by abundance, this clonotype is large (0.1 to 1%). The chain carries TRBV7-9 and TRBJ2-6; a possible D gene is TRBD2 (5 bases). The germline V gene encodes CDR1 SEHNR and CDR2 FQNEAQ (reference sequence). CDR3 length: 17 amino acids. Trimming pared 7 bases from V and 0 bases from J, leaving 16 bases between. The CDR3 DNA sequence: TGTGCCAGCACTCCGGAGGCAATTCCCTCTGGGGCCAACGTCCTGACTTTC. Translated, it gives CASTPEAIPSGANVLTF.

This clonotype is medium-sized in the sample. The chain employs TRBV14 and TRBJ2-3; D is perhaps TRBD2 (6 bases). The CDR3 extends over 15 amino acids. Trimming took off 4 bases at V and 0 bases at J, with 11 bases between the two ends. Germline CDR1 SGHDN, CDR2 FVKESK. The CDR3 coding sequence is TGTGCCAGCAGCCCCACTGGAGGGAGCACAGATACGCAGTATTTT. Translating it yields CASSPTGGSTDTQYF. The full variable domain, completed using reference TRBV14 and TRBJ2-3, is EAGVTQFPSHSVIEKGQTVTLRCDPISGHDNLYWYRRVMGKEIKFLLHFVKESKQDESGMPNNRFLAERTGGTYSTLKVQPAELEDSGVYFCASSPTGGSTDTQYFGPGTRLTVL.

The rearrangement uses TRBV6-4 and TRBJ1-1; D is unclear. The germline V and J ends were trimmed by 10 bases and 6 bases, with 9 bases remaining between them. Germline V CDR1 and CDR2: MRHNA, SNTAGT. The CDR3 consists of 10 residues. CDR3 sequence (DNA): TGTGCCACCCACCCCCCTGAAGCTTTCTTT. Its translation: CATHPPEAFF.

This clonotype is large in the sample. This chain links TRBV2 with TRBJ2-3; possibly TRBD1 for D (5 bases). Between the trimmed V and J ends, which lost 5 bases and 2 bases, there was a span of 17 bases. This CDR3 region has 16 residues. Germline CDR1 reads SNHLY; CDR2 reads FYNNEI. The CDR3 loop reads CASSPWTAGNTDTQYF. For the CDR3, the DNA is TGTGCCAGCAGTCCCTGGACCGCAGGGAACACAGATACGCAGTATTTT.

In its sample, this clonotype is medium-sized (0.01 to 0.1%). The gene calls are TRBV30 and TRBJ2-5; D might be TRBD1 (5 bases). The CDR3 spans 16 residues. Per the germline V gene, CDR1 is GTSNPN and CDR2 is SVGIG (reference sequence). Trimming removed 0 bases at V and 0 bases at J, with 14 bases between. CDR3 sequence (DNA): TGTGCCTGGAGTGTATGGGCACAGGAGTACCAAGAGACCCAGTACTTC. Amino acids: CAWSVWAQEYQETQYF.

By share, this clonotype counts as large. J is TRBJ1-1 and V is TRBV2; no clear D gene. This CDR3 spans 13 amino acids. Trimming left V 3 bases short and J 3 bases short, with 8 bases between. Germline V gives CDR1 SNHLY, CDR2 FYNNEI. This CDR3 is CASSESSYTEAFF. CDR3 bases: TGTGCCAGCAGTGAGAGCAGTTACACTGAAGCTTTCTTT.